The 2 T cell receptor beta chains presented below share a single source sample, sequenced in a study of blood T cells in healthy people across ages. The second PCR ran roughly 6 to 11 cycles with a sample-barcoded 5' primer and J-beta primers. MiXCR, run by TCRdb on the 5' RACE reads, gives a single entry per CDR3 protein. This sample carries about 1 million distinct CDR3 sequences, roughly 24% of them seen once, and the ten largest clones take 0.65% to 0.75%. A further study also used this sample, focusing on T cells of mothers and their children.

Sequenced material: blood. These receptor sequences come from a girl aged 2-10 years in good health.

This clonotype has more than one count but fewer than ten. The chain joins TRBV27 to TRBJ2-1; no clear D gene. Germline V gene sequence: CDR1 MNHEY, CDR2 SMNVEV (reference sequence). Trimming took off 6 bases at V and 0 bases at J, with 9 bases between the two ends. The CDR3 length is 14 residues. The CDR3 sequence: CASRKGSSYNEQFF. CDR3 DNA sequence: TGTGCCAGCAGGAAGGGCAGCTCCTACAATGAGCAGTTCTTC.

This chain connects TRBV7-2 to TRBJ2-1, with TRBD2 matching over 8 bases. Germline V gives CDR1 SGHTA, CDR2 FQGNSA. The trim removed 5 bases at V and 5 bases at J, leaving 8 bases unmatched. This CDR3 comprises 15 residues. This CDR3 reads CASSGGTSPHNEQFF. The CDR3 DNA reads TGTGCCAGCAGCGGGGGGACTAGTCCCCACAATGAGCAGTTCTTC.